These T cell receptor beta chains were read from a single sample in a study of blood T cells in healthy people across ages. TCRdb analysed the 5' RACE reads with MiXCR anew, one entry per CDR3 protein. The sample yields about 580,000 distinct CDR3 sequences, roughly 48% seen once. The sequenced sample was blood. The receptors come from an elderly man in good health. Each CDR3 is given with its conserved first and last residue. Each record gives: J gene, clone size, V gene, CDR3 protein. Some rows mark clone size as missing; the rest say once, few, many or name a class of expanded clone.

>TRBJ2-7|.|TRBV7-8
CASSRTSGPSYEQYF
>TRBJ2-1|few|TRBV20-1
CSASPGSYNEQFF
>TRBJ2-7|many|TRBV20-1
CSAGGSSYEQYF
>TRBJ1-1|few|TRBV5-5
CASSFSLTGGTEAFF
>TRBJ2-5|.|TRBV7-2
CASSLGARKYQETQYF
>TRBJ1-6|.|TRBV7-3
CASSLGSRSYNSPLHF
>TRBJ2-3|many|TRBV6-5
CASSDLASTDTQYF
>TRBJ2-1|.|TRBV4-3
CASSQALTSGGSSYNEQFF
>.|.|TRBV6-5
CASGYSSGGTGTYEQYF
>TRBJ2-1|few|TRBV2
CASSESQSYNEQFF
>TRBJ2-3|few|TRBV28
CASSLRGAGEDTQYF
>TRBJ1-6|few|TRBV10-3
CAISDPETPLHF
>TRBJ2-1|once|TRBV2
CASTRNEQFF
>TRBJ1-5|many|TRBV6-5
CATGTGGPQPQHF
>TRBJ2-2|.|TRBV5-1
CASSFGATGNTGELFF
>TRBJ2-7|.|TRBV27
CASSLIGTPSYEQYF
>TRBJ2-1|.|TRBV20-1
CRTNAGFF
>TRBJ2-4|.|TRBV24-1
CATSDGDIQYF
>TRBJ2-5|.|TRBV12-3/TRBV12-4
CASSLPRPAPPQPYF
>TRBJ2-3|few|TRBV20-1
CSAIAGTSPTVTYTDTQYF
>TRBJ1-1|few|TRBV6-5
CASSYLTGTGVNTEAFF
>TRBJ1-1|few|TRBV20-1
CSSQDGRREAFF
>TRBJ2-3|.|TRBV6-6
CASSYSEGLLTDTQYF
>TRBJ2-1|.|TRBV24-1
CATSGADSLTYNEQFF
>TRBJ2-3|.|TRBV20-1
CSSEAHRDTQYF
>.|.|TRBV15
CATSREGAVLYEQYF
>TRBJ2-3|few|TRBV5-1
CASSSVGDLAADTQYF